The rows below give T cell receptor beta chains drawn from one sample of a study of T cell changes during pregnancy in multiple sclerosis. Measured with immunoSEQ multiplex PCR; TCRdb has only the in-frame clones, and not every one. This sample has over 100,000 clones; approximately 90% occur once, and the top ten carry over 1.5%. The input for sequencing was peripheral blood, taken in the third trimester of pregnancy. The receptors come from a female donor with multiple sclerosis, enrolled in a pregnancy study. Each CDR3 is given with its conserved first and last residue. The D gene is left open where the match is weak. The listing skips clone size in some rows; elsewhere it reads once, few, many or a size class.

.	TRBV5-1	.	TRBJ1-1	CASSLAGGIEAFF	TGCGCCAGCAGCTTGGCCGGGGGGATTGAAGCTTTCTTT
.	TRBV10-1	.	TRBJ2-5	CASSESRIEGVETQYF	TGCGCCAGCAGTGAGAGCCGGATAGAAGGAGTGGAGACCCAGTACTTC
.	TRBV11-2	.	TRBJ1-2	CASERVANYGYTF	TGTGCCAGCGAACGGGTAGCTAACTATGGCTACACCTTC
.	TRBV6-4	TRBD2	TRBJ2-7	CASSGGLRLSYEQYF	TGTGCCAGCAGCGGGGGACTACGCCTCTCCTACGAGCAGTACTTC
.	TRBV11-2	.	TRBJ1-4	CASSARTALVATNEKLFF	TGTGCCAGCAGCGCCCGGACAGCCTTGGTTGCAACTAATGAAAAACTGTTTTTT
.	TRBV9	.	TRBJ2-5	CASSTRTESLGEQYF	TGTGCCAGCAGCACCCGGACAGAATCCCTGGGGGAGCAGTACTTC
.	TRBV5-8	TRBD1	TRBJ1-2	CASSLSGQGAPGYTF	TGTGCCAGCAGCTTGAGCGGACAGGGGGCGCCAGGCTACACCTTC
.	TRBV5-1	.	TRBJ1-2	CASTPGGQPNYGYTF	TGCGCCAGCACCCCGGGGGGTCAACCGAACTATGGCTACACCTTC
once	TRBV27	.	TRBJ2-1	CASSLQGKGGEQFF	TGTGCCAGCAGTTTACAGGGAAAGGGAGGCGAGCAGTTCTTC
.	TRBV9	TRBD2	TRBJ2-7	CASSVFSGRGEQYF	TGTGCCAGCAGCGTATTTAGCGGGAGAGGCGAGCAGTACTTC
.	TRBV29-1	TRBD1	TRBJ2-7	CSVLTGGKNEQYF	TGCAGCGTTTTAACAGGGGGCAAAAACGAGCAGTACTTC
.	TRBV30	.	TRBJ2-1	CAWSVGPGEQFF	TGTGCCTGGAGTGTAGGTCCCGGGGAGCAGTTCTTC
.	TRBV10-3	TRBD1	TRBJ1-1	CAVVGTVEAFF	TGTGCCGTCGTCGGGACAGTTGAAGCTTTCTTT
.	TRBV6-6	TRBD1	TRBJ1-2	CASWGTGYGYTF	TGTGCCAGTTGGGGGACAGGCTATGGCTACACCTTC
.	TRBV19	.	TRBJ1-4	CASRTDTATNEKLFF	TGTGCCAGTAGGACCGACACCGCAACTAATGAAAAACTGTTTTTT
.	TRBV28	TRBD1	TRBJ1-2	CASSLQGVYGYTF	TGTGCCAGCAGTTTGCAGGGGGTCTATGGCTACACCTTC
.	TRBV7-2	TRBD2	TRBJ2-5	CASSLAVTSGQETQYF	TGTGCCAGCAGCTTGGCGGTGACTAGCGGCCAAGAGACCCAGTACTTC
.	TRBV19	TRBD2	TRBJ2-1	CASTAGARVGQFF	TGTGCCAGTACGGCGGGAGCGCGGGTGGGGCAGTTCTTC
.	TRBV2	TRBD1	TRBJ2-7	CASSEKTGGYEQYF	TGTGCCAGCAGTGAAAAGACAGGGGGCTACGAGCAGTACTTC
.	TRBV5-6	TRBD2	TRBJ2-5	CASSLRASGGETQYF	TGTGCCAGCAGCCTTCGGGCTAGCGGGGGAGAGACCCAGTACTTC
.	TRBV19	TRBD1	TRBJ2-5	CASSSDRGPETQYF	TGTGCCAGTAGTTCGGACAGGGGGCCAGAGACCCAGTACTTC
.	TRBV6-5	TRBD2	TRBJ2-7	CASTRAGESSYEQYF	TGTGCCAGCACCCGAGCGGGAGAGTCTTCCTACGAGCAGTACTTC
.	TRBV6-5	TRBD1	TRBJ2-5	CASSYGTGVRETQYF	TGTGCCAGCAGTTACGGGACAGGGGTAAGGGAGACCCAGTACTTC
.	TRBV30	.	TRBJ2-7	CAWSGGGRGYYEQYF	TGTGCCTGGAGCGGAGGGGGCCGGGGCTACTACGAGCAGTACTTC
once	TRBV6-4	TRBD2	TRBJ2-1	CASSRTSGVLKGEQFF	TGTGCCAGCAGCAGGACTAGCGGGGTCCTAAAGGGTGAGCAGTTCTTC
.	TRBV11-2	.	TRBJ1-1	CASSFGRGTEAFF	TGTGCCAGCAGCTTTGGCAGGGGAACTGAAGCTTTCTTT
.	TRBV7-3	.	TRBJ2-7	CASSFSGGYEQYF	TGTGCCAGCAGCTTTTCCGGCGGCTACGAGCAGTACTTC
.	TRBV16	.	TRBJ1-5	CASSPGDRGNQPQHF	TGTGCCAGCAGCCCAGGGGACCGAGGCAATCAGCCCCAGCATTTT
.	TRBV12-5	TRBD1	TRBJ1-3	CASGFPQGSMTGNTIYF	TGTGCTAGTGGTTTCCCACAGGGGTCGATGACTGGAAACACCATATATTTT
many	TRBV5-6	TRBD2	TRBJ2-1	CASSWGTSGRHYNEQFF	TGTGCCAGCAGCTGGGGGACTAGCGGGAGGCACTACAATGAGCAGTTCTTC
.	TRBV5-6	.	TRBJ2-3	CASSSLGPDTQYF	TGTGCCAGCAGCTCCCTGGGCCCAGATACGCAGTATTTT